A single sample gave rise to the 24 T cell receptor beta chains below, sequenced in a study of cytomegalovirus exposure and HLA in healthy donors (dated by TCRdb to 2016 to 2017). Library creation used the immunoSEQ multiplex PCR assay. The multiplex PCR relied on a mix of 60 forward primers for TCR Vbeta segments and 13 reverse primers for TCR Jbeta segments. Entries here come from immuneACCESS through TCRdb and include only in-frame sequences with V and J called. Some clones fail to appear in such tables; in the studies checked, an unresolved V gene covers under half of the shortfall, and the cause of the remainder is unknown. This sample lists some 130,000 clones; 75% to 85% were detected once. Roughly 3.5% of the sample rests with the top ten. Sample: PBMCs. All receptors derive from a male donor in good health and CMV-seronegative.

As DNA, the CDR3 is TGTGCCAGCAGTTACTACCAGTCGTACGAGCAGTACTTC. The encoded protein is CASSYYQSYEQYF. The genes are TRBV6-5 and TRBJ2-7; D gene ambiguous. Trimming removed 1 base at V and 4 bases at J, with 8 bases between. Germline V gene sequence: CDR1 MNHEY, CDR2 SVGAGI. CDR3 length: 13 amino acids.

The chain employs TRBV19 and TRBJ1-1; the D is unclear. Germline V lookup: CDR1 LNHDA, CDR2 SQIVND (reference sequence). The V and J ends lost 5 bases and 6 bases respectively, with 13 bases between them. This CDR3 spans 13 amino acids. As DNA, the CDR3 is TGTGCCAGTAGTTTGCAGAGAGGCGCTGAAGCTTTCTTT. Its translation: CASSLQRGAEAFF.

Of note for this clone: The junction departs from the called germline gene at one end, perhaps through a read error. CDR3 region: CACGAGETRYF. The CDR3, as DNA: TGTGCCTGTGGGGCAGGGGAGACCCGGTACTTC. The V call is TRBV30, the J call TRBJ2-5; weak D call: TRBD1 (6 bases). This CDR3 is 11 amino acids long. Germline V lookup: CDR1 GTSNPN, CDR2 SVGIG (reference sequence).

This clone appeared a single time. CDR3 sequence reads: CASSSKVETNYGYTF. CDR3 sequence (DNA): TGTGCCAGCAGCTCTAAGGTGGAGACTAACTATGGCTACACCTTC. V gene TRBV9 combines with J gene TRBJ1-2; D is undetermined. Germline-derived CDR1 and CDR2 are SGDLS and YYNGEE. V lost 4 bases and J lost 0, with 13 bases in between. The CDR3 is 15 amino acids.

The chain recombines TRBV27 with TRBJ1-1, with 10 bases lining up with TRBD1. CDR1 is MNHEY and CDR2 is SMNVEV in the germline V gene (reference sequence). CDR3 length: 16 amino acids. V trimming: 5 bases; J trimming: 2 bases; junction bases outside the gene matches: 8. CDR3 sequence: CASSPTRDRGNTEAFF. DNA of the CDR3: TGTGCCAGCAGTCCAACCCGGGACAGGGGAAACACTGAAGCTTTCTTT.

This clone was detected only a few times. The chain employs TRBV7-9 and TRBJ2-1, with 8 bases matching TRBD1. Germline CDR1 and CDR2: SEHNR and FQNEAQ (reference sequence). V was clipped by 5 bases and J by 10 bases; unmatched bases: 19. There are 17 residues in the CDR3. CDR3 sequence: CASSPSKRDRGSEEQFF. DNA of the CDR3: TGTGCCAGCAGCCCCAGTAAAAGAGACAGGGGAAGCGAGGAGCAGTTCTTC. Full variable domain (missing parts from reference TRBV7-9 and TRBJ2-1): DTGVSQNPRHKITKRGQNVTFRCDPISEHNRLYWYRQTLGQGPEFLTYFQNEAQLEKSRLLSDRFSAERPKGSFSTLEIQRTEQGDSAMYLCASSPSKRDRGSEEQFFGPGTRLTVL.

This chain joins TRBV6-6 and TRBJ2-1, with 11 bases fitting TRBD2. V lost 0 bases, J lost 7 bases, and 5 bases stayed unmatched. The CDR3 is 16 amino acids. Germline V gene data show CDR1 as MNHNY and CDR2 as SVGAGI (reference sequence). The CDR3 nucleotides read TGTGCCAGCAGTTACTCGTTAGCGGGAGGGCGAAATGAGCAGTTCTTC. Translation gives CASSYSLAGGRNEQFF.

The DNA for the CDR3 is TGTGCCTGTCGGGTTAGTAAGGAAGCTTTCTTT. As protein: CACRVSKEAFF. This chain links TRBV30 with TRBJ1-1, with D unclear. Trimming stripped 6 bases from V and 8 bases from J, with 13 bases between. CDR1 and CDR2 from the germline V gene are GTSNPN and SVGIG (reference sequence). This CDR3 comprises 11 residues.

The V and J genes are TRBV25-1 and TRBJ2-7; 8 bases are shared with TRBD1. The CDR3 extends over 15 amino acids. From germline, CDR1 is MGHDK and CDR2 SYGVNS. After removal of 4 bases from V and 2 bases from J, the junction contained 7 bases not matched to a gene. The CDR3 nucleotides are TGTGCCAGCAGTGCGACAGGGGACGTCCCCTACGAGCAGTACTTC. This sequence encodes CASSATGDVPYEQYF.

The V call is TRBV15, the J call TRBJ2-7; D possibly corresponds to TRBD2 (7 bases). This CDR3 is built from 16 residues. V was clipped by 5 bases and J by 3 bases, with 20 bases between them. Per germline, CDR1 LNHNV and CDR2 YYDKDF (reference sequence). The CDR3 spells CATSGFGLRGGYEQYF. CDR3 bases: TGTGCCACCAGCGGGTTTGGTCTTAGGGGGGGCTACGAGCAGTACTTC.

The chain joins TRBV5-1 to TRBJ2-5; 10 positions agree with TRBD2. Germline V gene data show CDR1 as SGHRS and CDR2 as YFSETQ. V shed 2 bases and J 4 bases; nucleotides not matched to a gene: 8. CDR3 size: 16 residues. CDR3 sequence reads: CASSFPSGSGGETQYF. Written as DNA, the CDR3 is TGCGCCAGCAGCTTCCCTAGCGGGAGTGGGGGAGAGACCCAGTACTTC.

Concerning this clone itself: The sample carries other DNA sequences with the same CDR3. The V call is TRBV5-8, the J call TRBJ1-1; D remains ambiguous. Between the trimmed V and J ends, which lost 4 bases and 1 base, there was a span of 5 bases. From germline, CDR1 is SGHTS and CDR2 YDEGEE. The CDR3 sequence is 12 residues long. This chain's CDR3 is CASSPRNTEAFF. The CDR3 DNA reads as TGTGCCAGCAGCCCTCGGAACACTGAAGCTTTCTTT.

The J gene is TRBJ1-1, the V gene TRBV28; 7 bases fit TRBD1. The CDR3 contains 15 residues. J was trimmed by 0 bases and V by 4 bases; bases with no gene match: 5. Germline V lookup: CDR1 MDHEN, CDR2 SYDVKM. CDR3 sequence (DNA): TGTGCCAGCAGTTCCCTGACAGGGTTGAACACTGAAGCTTTCTTT. Its translation: CASSSLTGLNTEAFF.

The chain joins TRBV27 to TRBJ2-5, with 9 positions matching TRBD2. The J call may be mistaken, given a closer DNA end match to TRBJ2-7. Per the germline V gene, CDR1 is MNHEY and CDR2 is SMNVEV (reference sequence). This CDR3 is built from 14 residues. The CDR3 spells CASSYRLADYEQYF. The CDR3 coding sequence is TGTGCCAGCAGTTACCGACTAGCGGATTACGAGCAGTACTTC.

This clone was seen a handful of times. The chain recombines TRBV5-4 with TRBJ2-6; 7 nucleotides align to TRBD1. Trimming took 4 bases from V and 0 from J; bases not matched to a gene: 10. CDR1 and CDR2 (germline): SGHNT, YYREEE (reference sequence). The CDR3 runs 18 residues. In DNA, the CDR3 is TGTGCCAGCAGCCTAGTGGGGACAGAGCGCTCTGGGGCCAACGTCCTGACTTTC. Protein: CASSLVGTERSGANVLTF.

The genes are TRBV9 and TRBJ1-6; D remains unclear. Germline CDR1 SGDLS, CDR2 YYNGEE. CDR3 length equals 13 residues. The germline V and J ends were trimmed by 3 bases and 12 bases, with 13 bases remaining between them. The CDR3 protein is CASSEADRGPLHF. The CDR3 bases are TGTGCCAGCAGCGAAGCAGACCGGGGACCCCTCCACTTT. Full variable domain (remainder filled in from reference TRBV9 and TRBJ1-6): DSGVTQTPKHLITATGQRVTLRCSPRSGDLSVYWYQQSLDQGLQFLIQYYNGEERAKGNILERFSAQQFPDLHSELNLSSLELGDSALYFCASSEADRGPLHFGNGTRLTVT.

V is TRBV7-2 and J is TRBJ2-4, with D perhaps TRBD1 (5 bases). From germline, CDR1 is SGHTA and CDR2 FQGNSA. This CDR3 is built from 16 residues. V gave up 5 bases and J gave up 1 base, with 15 bases separating them. The DNA of the CDR3 is TGTGCCAGCAGCCCCGTGGCAGGGCTTGCCAAAAACATTCAGTACTTC. It specifies CASSPVAGLAKNIQYF. The full variable domain, its missing parts supplied by reference TRBV7-2 and TRBJ2-4, is GAGVSQSPSNKVTEKGKDVELRCDPISGHTALYWYRQSLGQGLEFLIYFQGNSAPDKSGLPSDRFSAERTGGSVSTLTIQRTQQEDSAVYLCASSPVAGLAKNIQYFGAGTRLSVL.

The chain is built from TRBV5-1 and TRBJ1-2; 8 bases map to TRBD1. The junction had 16 bases not matched to a gene; V was cut back by 0 bases and J by 6 bases. The CDR3 has 18 amino acids. Germline V gives CDR1 SGHRS, CDR2 YFSETQ. The CDR3 region has the DNA TGCGCCAGCAGCTTGGACTTCAGACAGGGGTCCCCATCAAATGGCTACACCTTC. This gives the protein CASSLDFRQGSPSNGYTF. The whole variable domain, remainder taken from reference TRBV5-1 and TRBJ1-2, is KAGVTQTPRYLIKTRGQQVTLSCSPISGHRSVSWYQQTPGQGLQFLFEYFSETQRNKGNFPGRFSGRQFSNSRSEMNVSTLELGDSALYLCASSLDFRQGSPSNGYTFGSGTRLTVV.

The chain combines TRBV5-1 with TRBJ1-1, with a tentative D call TRBD1 (5 bases). The V end was cut by 4 bases, the J end by 2 bases, with 15 bases between. CDR3 length: 15 amino acids. CDR1 and CDR2 from the germline V gene are SGHRS and YFSETQ. The CDR3 region has the DNA TGCGCCAGCAGCCCTCTGGGGGGAGTTAACACTGAAGCTTTCTTT. This sequence encodes CASSPLGGVNTEAFF. Full variable domain (remainder filled in from reference TRBV5-1 and TRBJ1-1): KAGVTQTPRYLIKTRGQQVTLSCSPISGHRSVSWYQQTPGQGLQFLFEYFSETQRNKGNFPGRFSGRQFSNSRSEMNVSTLELGDSALYLCASSPLGGVNTEAFFGQGTRLTVV.

The V call is TRBV4-3, the J call TRBJ2-3; TRBD2 aligns across 10 bases. The germline CDR1 and CDR2 sequences are LGHNA and YSLEER. After removal of 4 bases from V and 1 base from J, the junction contained 5 bases not matched to a gene. The CDR3 consists of 16 residues. CDR3 sequence reads: CASSLSGTSGTDTQYF. The CDR3 coding sequence is TGCGCCAGCAGCCTCTCCGGGACTAGCGGCACAGATACGCAGTATTTT.

The chain uses TRBV7-6 and TRBJ2-1; 11 bases fit TRBD2. The CDR3 sequence is 15 residues long. The V gene end was trimmed by 3 bases and the J gene end by 9 bases; junction bases not matched to a gene: 7. Germline CDR1 and CDR2: SGHVS and FNYEAQ. CDR3: CASSFGSGGAGEQFF. DNA of the CDR3: TGTGCCAGCAGCTTCGGTAGCGGGGGGGCGGGTGAGCAGTTCTTC.

The chain recombines TRBV10-3 with TRBJ1-2; 7 nucleotides agree with TRBD1. J lost 4 bases, V lost 4 bases, and 6 bases had no gene match. CDR3 length equals 14 residues. In germline, CDR1 is ENHRY, CDR2 SYGVKD. The CDR3 sequence is CAISGQGHFYGYTF. The CDR3 region has the DNA TGTGCCATCAGTGGACAGGGACATTTCTATGGCTACACCTTC.

This clone was seen a few times. V gene TRBV5-5 combines with J gene TRBJ2-5, with D possibly TRBD1 on 5 matching bases. V was trimmed by 0 bases and J by 2 bases, leaving 14 bases between them. CDR1 and CDR2 (germline): SGHKS, YYEKEE (reference sequence). The CDR3 covers 16 residues. The CDR3: CASSLGGRARQETQYF. The CDR3 DNA is TGTGCCAGCAGCTTGGGCGGCAGGGCAAGACAAGAGACCCAGTACTTC.

The rearrangement joins TRBV25-1 to TRBJ2-7, with a possible D match to TRBD1 (5 bases). Per the germline V gene, CDR1 is MGHDK and CDR2 is SYGVNS. Trimming cost V 6 bases and J 2 bases, with 17 bases left between them. CDR3 length equals 15 residues. The CDR3: CASSSGSHPPYEQYF. CDR3 sequence (DNA): TGTGCCAGCAGCTCAGGGTCACACCCGCCCTACGAGCAGTACTTC.